The clone carrying this T cell receptor beta chain is a singleton in its sample. J lost 9 bases, V lost 4 bases, and 7 bases had no gene match. Germline V gives CDR1 SGHDT, CDR2 YYEEEE. This CDR3 spans 13 amino acids. These data originate in a study of blood T cell repertoires in COVID-19. Overall study: COVID-19 samples from acute and convalescent phases originated in the United States, Italy and Spain.

Participants had their cohort set by participant-reported clinical history. Libraries were prepared by immunoSEQ multiplex PCR; TCRdb keeps only in-frame clonotypes and omits some of them. Of over 200,000 clones detected, around 88% appear once; the ten largest clones hold 2% to 2.5%. The clonotype was recovered from a woman aged 40 to 50 with acute COVID-19. The chain combines TRBV5-6 with TRBJ2-1; 7 bases map to TRBD1. Sample: PBMCs or T cells enriched from blood (not recorded which). The CDR3 bases are TGTGCCAGCAGCCCCCACAGGGGTTTTGAGCAGTTCTTC. This codes for CASSPHRGFEQFF.